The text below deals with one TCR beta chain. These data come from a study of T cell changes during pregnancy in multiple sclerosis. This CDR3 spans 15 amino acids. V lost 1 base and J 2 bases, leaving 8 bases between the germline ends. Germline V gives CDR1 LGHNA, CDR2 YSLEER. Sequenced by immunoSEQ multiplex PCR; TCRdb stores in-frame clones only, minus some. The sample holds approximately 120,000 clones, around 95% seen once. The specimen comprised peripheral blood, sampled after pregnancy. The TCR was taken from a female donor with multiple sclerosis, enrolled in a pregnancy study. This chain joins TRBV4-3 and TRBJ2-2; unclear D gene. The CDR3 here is CASSQGRRNTGELFF. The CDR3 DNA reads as TGCGCCAGCAGCCAAGGCAGGCGAAACACCGGGGAGCTGTTTTTT.